The entry below gives a single TCR beta chain sequence along with its context. This record comes from a study of blood T cell repertoires in COVID-19. Study information: Whether acute or convalescent, the COVID-19 samples came from the United States, Italy and Spain.

The CDR3 is made up of 17 amino acids. Germline V gene data show CDR1 as SGHTA and CDR2 as FQGNSA. Trimming took 1 base from V and 2 from J, leaving 16 bases between them. Profiled with immunoSEQ multiplex PCR; TCRdb holds only in-frame clones, not every one. The repertoire holds some 62,000 clones, with 70% to 90% as singletons. The chain recombines TRBV7-2 with TRBJ2-3, with TRBD2 as a possible D gene (5 bases). The receptor comes from a woman aged 80 or older with acute or convalescent COVID-19. Material for sequencing was peripheral blood. This chain's CDR3 is CASSLEGPGGYTDTQYF. CDR3 DNA sequence: TGTGCCAGCAGCTTAGAAGGGCCAGGAGGTTACACAGATACGCAGTATTTT.